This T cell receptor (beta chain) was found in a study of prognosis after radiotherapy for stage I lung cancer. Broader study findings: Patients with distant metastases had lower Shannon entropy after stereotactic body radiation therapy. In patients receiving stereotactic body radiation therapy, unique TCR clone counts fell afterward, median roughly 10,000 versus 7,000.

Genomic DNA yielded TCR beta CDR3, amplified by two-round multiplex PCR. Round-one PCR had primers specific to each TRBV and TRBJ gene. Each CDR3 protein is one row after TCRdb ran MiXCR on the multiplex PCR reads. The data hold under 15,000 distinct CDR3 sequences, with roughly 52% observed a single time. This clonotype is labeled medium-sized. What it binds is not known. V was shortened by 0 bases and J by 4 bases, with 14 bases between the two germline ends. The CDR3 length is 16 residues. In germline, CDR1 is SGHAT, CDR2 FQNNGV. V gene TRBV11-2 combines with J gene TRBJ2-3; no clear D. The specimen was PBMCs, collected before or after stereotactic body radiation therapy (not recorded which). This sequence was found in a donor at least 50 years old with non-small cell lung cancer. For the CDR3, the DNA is TGTGCCAGCAGCTTAGATCTAGACCTTGGGTCAGATACGCAGTATTTT. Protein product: CASSLDLDLGSDTQYF.